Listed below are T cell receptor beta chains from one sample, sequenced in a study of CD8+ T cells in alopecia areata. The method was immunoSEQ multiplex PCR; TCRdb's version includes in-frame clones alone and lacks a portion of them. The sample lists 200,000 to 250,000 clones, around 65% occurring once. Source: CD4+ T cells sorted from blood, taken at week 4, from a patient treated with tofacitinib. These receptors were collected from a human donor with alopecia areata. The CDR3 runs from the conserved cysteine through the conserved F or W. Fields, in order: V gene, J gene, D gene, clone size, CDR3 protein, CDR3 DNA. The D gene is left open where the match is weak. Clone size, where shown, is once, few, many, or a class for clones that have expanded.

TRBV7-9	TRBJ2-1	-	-	CASSLPSDFF	TGTGCCAGCAGCTTACCTAGCGATTTCTTC
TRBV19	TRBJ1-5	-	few	CASSIRPSITSNQPQHF	TGTGCCAGTAGTATACGCCCCAGTATTACAAGCAATCAGCCCCAGCATTTT
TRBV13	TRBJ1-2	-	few	CASSLGGTGVGYTF	TGTGCCAGCAGCCTAGGTGGGACGGGGGTTGGCTACACCTTC
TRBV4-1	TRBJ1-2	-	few	CASSQGTSYGYTF	TGCGCCAGCAGCCAAGGGACTAGCTATGGCTACACCTTC
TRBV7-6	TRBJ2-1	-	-	CASSLGAVNSHNEQFF	TGTGCCAGCAGCTTGGGGGCCGTCAACTCTCACAATGAGCAGTTCTTC
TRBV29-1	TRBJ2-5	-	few	CSVAGKGGETQYF	TGCAGCGTTGCAGGGAAGGGTGGAGAGACCCAGTACTTC
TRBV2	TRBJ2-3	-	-	CASRGEENTQYF	TGTGCCAGCAGGGGGGAAGAAAATACGCAGTATTTT
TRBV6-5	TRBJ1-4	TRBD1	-	CATRSQGIKMFF	TGTGCCACGCGGTCACAGGGGATAAAGATGTTTTTT
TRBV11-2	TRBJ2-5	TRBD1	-	CASSSGTERYQETQYF	TGTGCCAGCAGCTCCGGGACAGAGCGGTACCAAGAGACCCAGTACTTC
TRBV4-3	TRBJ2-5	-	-	CASSKVGVEETQYF	TGCGCCAGCAGCAAAGTGGGGGTAGAAGAGACCCAGTACTTC
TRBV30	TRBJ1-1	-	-	CAWSPSSSNTEAFF	TGTGCCTGGAGTCCTAGTAGTTCGAACACTGAAGCTTTCTTT
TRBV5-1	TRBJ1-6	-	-	CASSPGEARSPLHF	TGCGCCAGCAGCCCCGGAGAGGCTCGGTCACCCCTCCACTTT
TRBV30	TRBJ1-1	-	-	CAWSGTLEGNTEAFF	TGTGCCTGGAGTGGTACATTGGAGGGTAACACTGAAGCTTTCTTT
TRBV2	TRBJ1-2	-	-	CASTQDGALGGYTF	TGTGCCAGCACCCAGGACGGGGCCCTCGGAGGCTACACCTTC
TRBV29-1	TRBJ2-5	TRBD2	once	CSADSGLAGEETQYF	TGCAGCGCCGACTCGGGACTAGCGGGGGAAGAGACCCAGTACTTC
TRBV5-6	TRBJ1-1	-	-	CASSEGTRMNTEAFF	TGTGCCAGCAGCGAGGGGACGCGGATGAACACTGAAGCTTTCTTT
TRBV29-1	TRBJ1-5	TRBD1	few	CSVMTGNNQPQHF	TGCAGCGTTATGACAGGGAATAATCAGCCCCAGCATTTT
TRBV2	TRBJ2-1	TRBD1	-	CASSEDRGSEQFF	TGTGCCAGCAGTGAAGACAGGGGTAGTGAGCAGTTCTTC
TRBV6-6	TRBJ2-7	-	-	CASSGLYEQYF	TGTGCCAGCAGTGGACTCTACGAGCAGTACTTC
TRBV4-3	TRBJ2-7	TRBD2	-	CASSQGTSGGAYEQYF	TGCGCCAGCAGCCAAGGTACTAGCGGGGGAGCCTACGAGCAGTACTTC
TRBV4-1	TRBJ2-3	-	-	CASSQGVTASTDTQYF	TGCGCCAGCAGCCAAGGTGTTACAGCTAGCACAGATACGCAGTATTTT
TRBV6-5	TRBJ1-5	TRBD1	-	CASSYPQGSDQPQHF	TGTGCCAGCAGTTACCCACAGGGGTCGGACCAGCCCCAGCATTTT
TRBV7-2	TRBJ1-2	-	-	CASSFLGGGQNYGYTF	TGTGCCAGCAGCTTCCTGGGAGGGGGACAAAACTATGGCTACACCTTC
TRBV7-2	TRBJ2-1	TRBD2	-	CASSLDASGYNEQFF	TGTGCCAGCAGCTTAGACGCTAGCGGCTACAATGAGCAGTTCTTC
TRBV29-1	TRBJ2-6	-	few	CSVTGLGANVLTF	TGCAGCGTTACAGGGCTCGGGGCCAACGTCCTGACTTTC
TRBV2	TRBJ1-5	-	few	CASSGQGSNQPQHF	TGTGCCAGCAGTGGCCAGGGGAGCAATCAGCCCCAGCATTTT
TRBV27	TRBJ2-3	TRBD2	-	CASSFGVLAGATDTQYF	TGTGCCAGCAGTTTTGGAGTACTAGCGGGGGCTACAGATACGCAGTATTTT
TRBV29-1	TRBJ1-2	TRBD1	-	CSVGRDRGEGYTF	TGCAGCGTTGGTCGGGACAGGGGGGAGGGCTACACCTTC
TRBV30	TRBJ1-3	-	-	CAWSSGNVAIYF	TGTGCCTGGAGTTCCGGGAACGTGGCCATATATTTT
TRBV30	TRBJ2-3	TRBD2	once	CAWSSGSADTQYF	TGTGCCTGGTCTAGCGGATCAGCAGATACGCAGTATTTT
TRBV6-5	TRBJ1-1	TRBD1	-	CASSPGQRNTEAFF	TGTGCCAGCAGCCCGGGACAGAGGAACACTGAAGCTTTCTTT
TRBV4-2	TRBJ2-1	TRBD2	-	CASSQVPPSGGRGEQFF	TGTGCCAGCAGCCAAGTTCCCCCTAGCGGGGGGCGGGGTGAGCAGTTCTTC
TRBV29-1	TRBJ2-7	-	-	CSVTRGTTPYEQYF	TGCAGCGTTACCCGGGGTACAACACCTTACGAGCAGTACTTC
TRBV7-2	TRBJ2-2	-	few	CASSSRMAYTGELFF	TGTGCCAGCAGCTCTAGGATGGCTTACACCGGGGAGCTGTTTTTT
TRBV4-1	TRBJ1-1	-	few	CASSQDRNTEAFF	TGCGCCAGCAGCCAAGACAGGAACACTGAAGCTTTCTTT
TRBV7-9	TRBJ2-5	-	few	CASSLAGPRVETQYF	TGTGCCAGCAGCTTGGCGGGGCCTCGGGTAGAGACCCAGTACTTC
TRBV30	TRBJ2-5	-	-	CAWSVKGRAQETQYF	TGTGCCTGGAGTGTCAAGGGGCGGGCCCAAGAGACCCAGTACTTC
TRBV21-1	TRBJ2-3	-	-	CATKIMRGRTDTQYF	TGTGCCACCAAGATTATGCGGGGACGCACAGATACGCAGTATTTT
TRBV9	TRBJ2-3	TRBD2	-	CASSVGGGRTDTQYF	TGTGCCAGCAGCGTAGGCGGGGGGCGGACAGATACGCAGTATTTT
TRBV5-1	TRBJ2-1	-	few	CASSLIAGVEQFF	TGCGCCAGCAGCTTAATAGCCGGGGTCGAGCAGTTCTTC